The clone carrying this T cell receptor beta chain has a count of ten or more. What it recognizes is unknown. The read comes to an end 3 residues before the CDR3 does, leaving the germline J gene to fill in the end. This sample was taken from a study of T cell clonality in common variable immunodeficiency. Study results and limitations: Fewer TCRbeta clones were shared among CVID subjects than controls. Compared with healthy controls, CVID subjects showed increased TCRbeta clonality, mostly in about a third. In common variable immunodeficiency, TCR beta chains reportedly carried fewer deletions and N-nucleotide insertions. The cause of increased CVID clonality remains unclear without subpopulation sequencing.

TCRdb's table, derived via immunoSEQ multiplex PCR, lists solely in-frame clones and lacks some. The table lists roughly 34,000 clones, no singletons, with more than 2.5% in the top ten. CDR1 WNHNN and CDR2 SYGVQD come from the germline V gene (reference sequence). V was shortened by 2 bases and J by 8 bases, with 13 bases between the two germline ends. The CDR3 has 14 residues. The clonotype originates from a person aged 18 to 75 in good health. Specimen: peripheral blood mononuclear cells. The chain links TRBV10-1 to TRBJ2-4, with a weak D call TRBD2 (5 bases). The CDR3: CASSESPSQDIQYF. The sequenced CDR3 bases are TGCGCCAGCAGTGAGAGCCCTAGCCAGGACATT.